The following is a T cell receptor beta chain sequence with its context. No antigen is known for it. The sample comes from a study of T cells in Graves' hyperthyroidism and ophthalmopathy. Study observations and caveats: Appearing also in blood were most of the thyroid clonotypes expanded above 0.001.

Amplification yielded TCR beta CDR3 regions, with RNA transcripts as the source. A first-round RT-PCR of the TCR CDR3 used the HTBI primer set. TCRdb recomputed calls from the multiplex PCR reads with MiXCR, one row per CDR3 protein. The data contain about 770,000 distinct CDR3 sequences, roughly a sixth of them seen just once; the ten biggest clones take up 16%. Blood was drawn at first hyperthyroidism diagnosis, before any ophthalmopathy symptoms. After removal of 5 bases from V and 3 bases from J, the junction contained 7 bases not matched to a gene. The CDR3 consists of 16 residues. The germline V gene encodes CDR1 SGHRS and CDR2 YFSETQ.

The sequence came from a woman aged 45-65 years with Graves' hyperthyroidism that later progressed to Graves' ophthalmopathy. Sequences were obtained from blood. V gene TRBV5-1 combines with J gene TRBJ1-4; TRBD1 agrees at 10 bases. DNA for the CDR3: TGCGCCAGCAGTTACGACAGGGGGCTAGCTAATGAAAAACTGTTTTTT. Translating it yields CASSYDRGLANEKLFF.